The 15 T cell receptor beta chains given below trace back to one sample, sequenced in a study of blood T cell repertoires in COVID-19. Here immunoSEQ multiplex PCR was the method, and the copy in TCRdb shows in-frame clones only, minus some. This table holds 340,000 or so clones, over 70% found once. The sequenced sample consisted of peripheral blood. The receptors were gathered from a man between 25 and 39 years old with active or convalescent COVID-19.

This chain joins TRBV28 and TRBJ2-2; 10 bases are shared with TRBD2. The CDR3 has 18 residues. CDR1 and CDR2 from the germline V gene are MDHEN and SYDVKM. Trimming cost V 1 base and J 6 bases; bases outside gene matches: 11. CDR3 sequence: CASSLLGLAGVSSGELFF. CDR3 nucleotide sequence: TGTGCCAGCAGTTTATTAGGCCTAGCGGGAGTTTCGTCCGGGGAGCTGTTTTTT.

The J gene is TRBJ2-3, the V gene TRBV2; weak D call: TRBD2 (6 bases). Germline CDR1 and CDR2: SNHLY and FYNNEI. Trimming pared 7 bases from V and 2 bases from J, leaving 10 bases between. The CDR3 has 13 amino acids. CDR3 amino acids: CASTGLLTDTQYF. CDR3 coding DNA: TGTGCCAGCACGGGACTTCTCACAGATACGCAGTATTTT.

The chain employs TRBV7-2 and TRBJ2-7; D perhaps matches TRBD2 (6 bases). CDR3 length: 14 residues. Germline lookup yields CDR1 SGHTA and CDR2 FQGNSA. Deletions cut 1 base from V and 2 bases from J, with 9 bases between. CDR3 nucleotide sequence: TGTGCCAGCAGCTTAGGCGGGGTAGCCTACGAGCAGTACTTC. As protein: CASSLGGVAYEQYF.

This clone was found once. The chain recombines TRBV7-2 with TRBJ2-7; 10 nucleotides line up with TRBD1. Germline V CDR1 and CDR2: SGHTA, FQGNSA. Trimming took 4 bases from V and 6 from J; bases not matched to a gene: 9. The CDR3 covers 15 residues. Here the CDR3 DNA reads TGTGCCAGCAGCTGGGGAGGGACAGGGGATAGCGAGCAGTACTTC. Encoded protein: CASSWGGTGDSEQYF.

The chain employs TRBV28 and TRBJ1-1; 7 nucleotides line up with TRBD1. V shed 7 bases and J 0 bases; nucleotides not matched to a gene: 5. Germline V gene data show CDR1 as MDHEN and CDR2 as SYDVKM. CDR3 size: 14 residues. CDR3 coding DNA: TGTGCCAGCACAGGGGGGACCATGAACACTGAAGCTTTCTTT. Its protein is CASTGGTMNTEAFF.

A single count supports this clone. The rearrangement links TRBV11-3 to TRBJ1-1; a possible D gene is TRBD1 (5 bases). The V end lost 1 base, the J end lost 3 bases, and 9 bases lay between the germline ends. The CDR3 runs 14 residues. Germline CDR1 is SGHNT and CDR2 is YENEEA. In nucleotides, the CDR3 is TGTGCCAGCAGCTTAGGGGGCCTTCACACTGAAGCTTTCTTT. Translating gives CASSLGGLHTEAFF.

The J gene is TRBJ2-1, the V gene TRBV7-9, with 11 bases fitting TRBD2. The CDR3 extends over 14 amino acids. The germline CDR1 and CDR2 sequences are SEHNR and FQNEAQ (reference sequence). The ends lost 5 bases at V and 7 bases at J; junction bases unmatched: 4. CDR3 residues: CASSRLAGRNEQFF. The CDR3 coding sequence is TGTGCCAGCAGCCGACTAGCGGGGAGGAATGAGCAGTTCTTC.

The gene calls are TRBV13 and TRBJ2-7, with TRBD1 matching 9 bases. V shed 5 bases, J shed 5 bases, and the junction held 7 bases outside the gene matches. The CDR3 runs 14 residues. Germline V CDR1 and CDR2: PRHDT, FYEKMQ (reference sequence). CDR3: CASSPGTGNDEQYF. The CDR3 DNA follows: TGTGCCAGCAGCCCCGGGACAGGGAATGACGAGCAGTACTTC.

The chain joins TRBV2 to TRBJ2-3, with D maybe TRBD2 (5 bases). Germline V gene sequence: CDR1 SNHLY, CDR2 FYNNEI. V shed 6 bases and J shed 2 bases, with 12 bases lying between them. The CDR3 consists of 14 residues. CDR3 protein: CASRAYGDTDTQYF. The CDR3 nucleotides are TGTGCCAGCAGGGCGTACGGGGACACAGATACGCAGTATTTT.

V is TRBV27 and J is TRBJ1-1, with 7 bases identical to TRBD1. The germline CDR1 and CDR2 sequences are MNHEY and SMNVEV (reference sequence). The CDR3 is 15 amino acids. The trim removed 6 bases at V and 2 bases at J, leaving 9 bases unmatched. This chain's CDR3 is CASSPRQGVNTEAFF. The DNA for the CDR3 is TGTGCCAGCAGCCCCAGACAGGGCGTCAACACTGAAGCTTTCTTT.

The chain carries TRBV7-2 and TRBJ2-7, with D tentatively TRBD1 (6 bases). Trimming removed 2 bases from V and 2 bases from J, with 10 bases in between. Germline V gene sequence: CDR1 SGHTA, CDR2 FQGNSA. The CDR3 is 14 residues long. The CDR3 DNA sequence: TGTGCCAGCAGCTTAAATCAGGGGACCTACGAGCAGTACTTC. Protein: CASSLNQGTYEQYF.

The rearrangement uses TRBV5-1 and TRBJ2-5, with 9 bases that match TRBD1. The CDR3 has 14 residues. Germline-derived CDR1 and CDR2 are SGHRS and YFSETQ. V was pared by 0 bases and J by 4 bases, with 1 base of the junction left unmatched. The CDR3 DNA follows: TGCGCCAGCAGCTTGGGGACAGGGGTAGAGACCCAGTACTTC. Translation gives CASSLGTGVETQYF.

The chain joins TRBV11-2 to TRBJ2-1; 15 bases fit TRBD2. Unmatched junction bases numbered 2, after V lost 5 bases and J lost 6 bases. The CDR3 totals 15 residues. CDR1 is SGHAT and CDR2 is FQNNGV in the germline V gene. This CDR3 reads CASSPGLAGGNEQFF. The CDR3 nucleotides are TGTGCCAGCAGCCCGGGACTAGCGGGGGGCAATGAGCAGTTCTTC.

This chain joins TRBV5-4 and TRBJ2-5, with 8 nucleotides matching TRBD1. Germline trimming cut 5 bases from V and 4 bases from J; bases unmatched to any gene: 1. The CDR3 runs to 12 residues. In germline, CDR1 is SGHNT, CDR2 YYREEE (reference sequence). The CDR3 DNA follows: TGTGCCAGCAGAGGACAGGGAGAGACCCAGTACTTC. Its translation is CASRGQGETQYF.

This clone was found a few times. The chain uses TRBV5-1 and TRBJ1-3, with TRBD1 as a possible D gene (6 bases). Per the germline V gene, CDR1 is SGHRS and CDR2 is YFSETQ. V lost 4 bases, J lost 1 base, and 15 bases lay in between. The CDR3 has 16 residues. The CDR3 protein is CASSLGTGLSGNTIYF. CDR3 nucleotide sequence: TGCGCCAGCAGCCTTGGAACAGGGTTATCTGGAAACACCATATATTTT.